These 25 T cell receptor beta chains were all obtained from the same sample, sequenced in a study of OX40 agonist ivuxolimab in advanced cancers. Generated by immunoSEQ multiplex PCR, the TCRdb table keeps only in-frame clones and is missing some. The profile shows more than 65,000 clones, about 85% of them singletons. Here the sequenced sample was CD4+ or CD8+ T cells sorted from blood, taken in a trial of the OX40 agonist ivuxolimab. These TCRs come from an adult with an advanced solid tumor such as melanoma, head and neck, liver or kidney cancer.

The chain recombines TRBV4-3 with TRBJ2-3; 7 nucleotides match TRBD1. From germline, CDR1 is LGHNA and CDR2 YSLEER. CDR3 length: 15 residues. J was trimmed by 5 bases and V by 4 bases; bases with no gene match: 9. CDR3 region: CASSPRGLAIDTQYF. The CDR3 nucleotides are TGCGCCAGCAGCCCGAGGGGGCTAGCTATAGATACGCAGTATTTT.

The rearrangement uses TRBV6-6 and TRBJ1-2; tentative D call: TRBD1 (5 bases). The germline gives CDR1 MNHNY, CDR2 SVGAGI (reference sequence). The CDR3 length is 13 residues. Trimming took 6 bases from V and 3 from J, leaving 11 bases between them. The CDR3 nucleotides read TGTGCCAGCAGCCCGGAAGGGGACTATGGCTACACCTTC. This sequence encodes CASSPEGDYGYTF.

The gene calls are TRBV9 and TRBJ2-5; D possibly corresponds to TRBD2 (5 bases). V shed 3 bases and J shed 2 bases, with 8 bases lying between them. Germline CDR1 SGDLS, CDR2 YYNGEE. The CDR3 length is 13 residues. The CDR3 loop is CASSESGQETQYF. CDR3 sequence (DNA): TGTGCCAGCAGCGAGAGCGGACAAGAGACCCAGTACTTC.

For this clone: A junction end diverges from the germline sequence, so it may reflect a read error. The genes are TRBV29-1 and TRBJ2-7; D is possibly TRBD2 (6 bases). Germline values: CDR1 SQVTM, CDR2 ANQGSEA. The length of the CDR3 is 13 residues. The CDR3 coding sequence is TGCAGCGTTGTGGAGGGATTCCTCTACGGGCAGTACTTC. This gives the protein CSVVEGFLYGQYF.

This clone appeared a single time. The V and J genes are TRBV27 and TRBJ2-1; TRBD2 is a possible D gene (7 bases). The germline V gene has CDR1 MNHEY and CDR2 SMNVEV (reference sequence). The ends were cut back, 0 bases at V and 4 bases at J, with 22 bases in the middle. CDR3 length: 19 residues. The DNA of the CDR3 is TGTGCCAGCAGTTTATCTATACCTGGGGGGGGCTCTGATTACAATGAGCAGTTCTTC. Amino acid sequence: CASSLSIPGGGSDYNEQFF.

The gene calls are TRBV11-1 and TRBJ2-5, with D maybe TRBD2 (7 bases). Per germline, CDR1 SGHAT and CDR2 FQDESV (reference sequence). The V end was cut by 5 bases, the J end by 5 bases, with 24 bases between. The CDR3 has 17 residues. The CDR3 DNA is TGTGCCAGCAGCCCAGGGGATATTGGGGGGGCCGGGGAGACCCAGTACTTC. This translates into CASSPGDIGGAGETQYF.

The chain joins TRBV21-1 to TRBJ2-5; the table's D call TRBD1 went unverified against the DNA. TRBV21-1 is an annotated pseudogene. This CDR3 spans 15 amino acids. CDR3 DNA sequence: TGTGCCAGCAATACCACCGGGACAGGGAAAGAGACCCAGTACTTC. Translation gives CASNTTGTGKETQYF.

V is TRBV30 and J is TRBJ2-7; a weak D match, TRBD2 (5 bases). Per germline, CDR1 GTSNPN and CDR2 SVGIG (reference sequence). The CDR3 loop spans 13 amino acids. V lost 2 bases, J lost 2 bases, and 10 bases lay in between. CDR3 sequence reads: CAWSRGLTYEQYF. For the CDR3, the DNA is TGTGCCTGGAGTAGAGGGCTGACCTACGAGCAGTACTTC.

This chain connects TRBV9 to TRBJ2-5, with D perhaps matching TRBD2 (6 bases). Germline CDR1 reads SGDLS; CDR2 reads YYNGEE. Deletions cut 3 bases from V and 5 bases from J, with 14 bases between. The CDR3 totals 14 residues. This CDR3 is CASSGGGVSETQYF. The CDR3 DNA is TGTGCCAGCAGCGGAGGAGGGGTTTCGGAGACCCAGTACTTC.

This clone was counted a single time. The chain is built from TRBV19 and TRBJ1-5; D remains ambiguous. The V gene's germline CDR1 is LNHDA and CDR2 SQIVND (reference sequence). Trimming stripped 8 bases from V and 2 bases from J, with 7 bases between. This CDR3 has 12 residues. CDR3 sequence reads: CASGMGNQPQHF. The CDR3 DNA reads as TGTGCCAGTGGCATGGGCAATCAGCCCCAGCATTTT.

Here the CDR3 reads CASSQEWGRPEAFF. The DNA for the CDR3 is TGCGCCAGCAGCCAAGAGTGGGGGAGGCCTGAAGCTTTCTTT. This chain connects TRBV4-1 to TRBJ1-1; D perhaps matches TRBD1 (5 bases). This CDR3 region has 14 residues. Germline V gives CDR1 MGHRA, CDR2 YSYEKL. V was shortened by 0 bases and J by 6 bases, with 11 bases between the two germline ends.

DNA of the CDR3: TGCGCCAGCAGCTTGGTCCCGGGGTACGAGGAAGCTTTCTTT. Translation gives CASSLVPGYEEAFF. The chain links TRBV5-1 to TRBJ1-1; D unclear. CDR3 length equals 14 residues. V lost 0 bases to trimming and J lost 8 bases, with 14 bases between them. Looked up from germline, CDR1 is SGHRS and CDR2 is YFSETQ.

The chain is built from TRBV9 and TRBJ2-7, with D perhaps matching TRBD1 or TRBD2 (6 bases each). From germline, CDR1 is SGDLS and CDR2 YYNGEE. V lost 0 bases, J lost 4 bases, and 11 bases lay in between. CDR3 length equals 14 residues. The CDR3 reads CASSVGGGQYEQYF. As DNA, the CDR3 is TGTGCCAGCAGCGTAGGAGGGGGGCAGTACGAGCAGTACTTC. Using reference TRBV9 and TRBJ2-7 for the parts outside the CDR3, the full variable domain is DSGVTQTPKHLITATGQRVTLRCSPRSGDLSVYWYQQSLDQGLQFLIQYYNGEERAKGNILERFSAQQFPDLHSELNLSSLELGDSALYFCASSVGGGQYEQYFGPGTRLTVT.

Written as DNA, the CDR3 is TGTGCCAGCATCTCATCAGGCGGACGGGACAATCAGCCCCAGCATTTT. Amino acids: CASISSGGRDNQPQHF. The rearrangement joins TRBV21-1 to TRBJ1-5. TRBV21-1 is termed a pseudogene. This CDR3 spans 16 amino acids.

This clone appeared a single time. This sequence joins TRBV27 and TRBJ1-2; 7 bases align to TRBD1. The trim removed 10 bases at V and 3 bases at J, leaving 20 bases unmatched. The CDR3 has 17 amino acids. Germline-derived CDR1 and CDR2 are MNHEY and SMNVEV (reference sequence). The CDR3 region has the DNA TGTGCCACCCGACAGGGAATCTGGCGGGGTTCTCACTATGGCTACACCTTC. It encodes CATRQGIWRGSHYGYTF.

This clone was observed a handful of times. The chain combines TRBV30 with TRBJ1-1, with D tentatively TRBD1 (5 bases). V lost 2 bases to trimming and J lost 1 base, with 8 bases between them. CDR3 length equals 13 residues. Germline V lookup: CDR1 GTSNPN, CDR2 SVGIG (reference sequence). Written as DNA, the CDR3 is TGTGCCTGGAGTTCTACAGGGAACACTGAAGCTTTCTTT. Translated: CAWSSTGNTEAFF.

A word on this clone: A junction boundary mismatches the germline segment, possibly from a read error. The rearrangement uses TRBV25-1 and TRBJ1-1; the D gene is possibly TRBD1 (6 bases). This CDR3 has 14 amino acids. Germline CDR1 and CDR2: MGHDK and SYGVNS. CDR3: CASSDRGWGTEAFF. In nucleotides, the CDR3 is TGTGCCAGCAGTGACAGGGGTTGGGGCACTGAAGCATTCTTT.

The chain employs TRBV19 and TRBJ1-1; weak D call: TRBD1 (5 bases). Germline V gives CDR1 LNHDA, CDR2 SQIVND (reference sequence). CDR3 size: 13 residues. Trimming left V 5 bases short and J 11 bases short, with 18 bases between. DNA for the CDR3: TGTGCCAGTAGTTGGGGGGACCTCTCGAGGGCTTTCTTT. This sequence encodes CASSWGDLSRAFF.

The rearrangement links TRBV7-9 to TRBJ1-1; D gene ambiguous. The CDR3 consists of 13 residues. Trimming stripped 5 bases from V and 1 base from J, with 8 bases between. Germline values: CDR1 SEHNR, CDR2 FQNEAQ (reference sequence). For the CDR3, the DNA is TGTGCCAGCAGCCTATCAGGGAACACTGAAGCTTTCTTT. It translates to CASSLSGNTEAFF.

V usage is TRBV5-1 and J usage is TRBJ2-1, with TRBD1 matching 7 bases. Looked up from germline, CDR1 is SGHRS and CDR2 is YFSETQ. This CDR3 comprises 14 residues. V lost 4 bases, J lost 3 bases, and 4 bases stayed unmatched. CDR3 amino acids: CASSQGQLYNEQFF. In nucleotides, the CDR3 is TGCGCCAGCAGCCAGGGACAGCTCTACAATGAGCAGTTCTTC. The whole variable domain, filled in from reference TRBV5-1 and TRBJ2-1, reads KAGVTQTPRYLIKTRGQQVTLSCSPISGHRSVSWYQQTPGQGLQFLFEYFSETQRNKGNFPGRFSGRQFSNSRSEMNVSTLELGDSALYLCASSQGQLYNEQFFGPGTRLTVL.

The CDR3 DNA reads TGTGCCTGGAGTGCGACCCGCCCGGGTATTAACTATGGCTACACCTTC. As protein: CAWSATRPGINYGYTF. The chain uses TRBV30 and TRBJ1-2; D is ambiguous. V lost 1 base and J 1 base, leaving 16 bases between the germline ends. Looked up from germline, CDR1 is GTSNPN and CDR2 is SVGIG (reference sequence). CDR3 length: 16 residues.

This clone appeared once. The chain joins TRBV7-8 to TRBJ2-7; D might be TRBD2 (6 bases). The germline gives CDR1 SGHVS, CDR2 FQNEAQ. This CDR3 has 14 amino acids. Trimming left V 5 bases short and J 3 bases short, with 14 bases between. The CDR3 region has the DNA TGTGCCAGCAGCCCTAACCGACTAGACTACGAGCAGTACTTC. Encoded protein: CASSPNRLDYEQYF.

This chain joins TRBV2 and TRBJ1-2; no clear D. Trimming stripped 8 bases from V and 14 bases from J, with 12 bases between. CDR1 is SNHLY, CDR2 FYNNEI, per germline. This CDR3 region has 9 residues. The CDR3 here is CASGVVRTF. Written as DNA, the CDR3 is TGTGCCAGCGGGGTCGTAAGGACCTTC.

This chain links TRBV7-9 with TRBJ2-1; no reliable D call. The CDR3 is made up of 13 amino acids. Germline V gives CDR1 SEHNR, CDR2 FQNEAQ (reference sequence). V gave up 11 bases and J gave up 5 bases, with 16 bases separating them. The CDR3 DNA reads TGTGCCTCGCGCAGAGGCATGAACAATGAGCAGTTCTTC. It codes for CASRRGMNNEQFF.

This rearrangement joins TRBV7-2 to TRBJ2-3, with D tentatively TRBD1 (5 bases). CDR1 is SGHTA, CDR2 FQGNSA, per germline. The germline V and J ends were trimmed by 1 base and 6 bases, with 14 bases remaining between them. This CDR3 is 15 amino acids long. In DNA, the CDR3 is TGTGCCAGCAGCTTAGAGGGTAGGGGTTGGGATACGCAGTATTTT. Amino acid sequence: CASSLEGRGWDTQYF.